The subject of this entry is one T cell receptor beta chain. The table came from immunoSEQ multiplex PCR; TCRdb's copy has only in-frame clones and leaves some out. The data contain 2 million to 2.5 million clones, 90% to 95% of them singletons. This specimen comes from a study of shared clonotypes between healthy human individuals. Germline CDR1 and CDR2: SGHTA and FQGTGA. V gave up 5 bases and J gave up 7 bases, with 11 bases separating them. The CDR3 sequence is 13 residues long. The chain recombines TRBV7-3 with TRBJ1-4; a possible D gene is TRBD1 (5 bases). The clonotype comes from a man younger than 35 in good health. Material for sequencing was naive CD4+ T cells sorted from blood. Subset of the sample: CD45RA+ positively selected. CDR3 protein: CASSPGTGEKLFF. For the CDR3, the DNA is TGTGCCAGCAGCCCTGGGACGGGTGAAAAACTGTTTTTT.